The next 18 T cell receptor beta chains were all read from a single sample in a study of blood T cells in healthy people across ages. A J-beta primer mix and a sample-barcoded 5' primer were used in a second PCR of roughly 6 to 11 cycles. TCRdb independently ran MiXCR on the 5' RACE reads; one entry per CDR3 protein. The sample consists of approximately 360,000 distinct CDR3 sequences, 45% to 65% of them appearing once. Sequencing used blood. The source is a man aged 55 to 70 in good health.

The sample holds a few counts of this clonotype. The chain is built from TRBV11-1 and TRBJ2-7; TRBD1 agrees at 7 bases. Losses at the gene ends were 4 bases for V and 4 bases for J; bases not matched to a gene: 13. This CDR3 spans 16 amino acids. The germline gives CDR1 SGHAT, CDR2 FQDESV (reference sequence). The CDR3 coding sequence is TGTGCCAGCAGCTCGACCACCGGGACAGTAACTTACGAGCAGTACTTC. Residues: CASSSTTGTVTYEQYF.

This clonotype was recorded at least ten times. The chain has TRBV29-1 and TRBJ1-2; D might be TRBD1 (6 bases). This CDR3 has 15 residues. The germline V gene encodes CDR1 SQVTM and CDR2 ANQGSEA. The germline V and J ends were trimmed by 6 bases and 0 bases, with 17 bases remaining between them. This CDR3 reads CSVPAQGLTNYGYTF. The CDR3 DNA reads TGCAGCGTCCCCGCACAGGGTTTAACTAACTATGGCTACACCTTC. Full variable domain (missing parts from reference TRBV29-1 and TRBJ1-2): SAVISQKPSRDICQRGTSLTIQCQVDSQVTMMFWYRQQPGQSLTLIATANQGSEATYESGFVIDKFPISRPNLTFSTLTVSNMSPEDSSIYLCSVPAQGLTNYGYTFGSGTRLTVV.

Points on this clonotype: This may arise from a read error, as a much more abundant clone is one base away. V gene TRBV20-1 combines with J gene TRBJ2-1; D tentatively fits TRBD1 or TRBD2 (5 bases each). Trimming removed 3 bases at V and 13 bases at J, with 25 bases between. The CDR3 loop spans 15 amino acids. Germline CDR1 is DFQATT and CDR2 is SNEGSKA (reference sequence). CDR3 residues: CSARFGFGTQETQFF. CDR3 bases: TGCAGTGCTAGGTTCGGGTTCGGGACCCAAGAGACCCAGTTCTTC.

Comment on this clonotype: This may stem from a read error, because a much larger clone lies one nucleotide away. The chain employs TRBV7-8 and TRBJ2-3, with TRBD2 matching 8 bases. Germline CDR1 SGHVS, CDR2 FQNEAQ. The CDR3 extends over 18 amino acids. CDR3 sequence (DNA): TGTGCCAGCGGCTTTACTAGGTTGGGACTAGAAAAACCAGATACGCAGTATTTT. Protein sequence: CASGFTRLGLEKPDTQYF.

CDR3 region: CASSPGRREQYF. For the CDR3, the DNA is TGCGCCAGCAGTCCCGGACGGAGAGAACAGTACTTC. The genes are TRBV5-1 and TRBJ2-5; D gene uncertain. Germline values: CDR1 SGHRS, CDR2 YFSETQ. This CDR3 contains 12 residues. V lost 5 bases and J lost 11, with 16 bases in between.

The CDR3 DNA follows: TGCAGTGCTAGAGGAGGGACAGGGGCCCACAATGAGCAGTTCTTC. Its translation is CSARGGTGAHNEQFF. V is TRBV20-1 and J is TRBJ2-1, with 10 bases matching TRBD1. The CDR3 consists of 15 residues. Germline values: CDR1 DFQATT, CDR2 SNEGSKA (reference sequence). The trim removed 1 base at V and 5 bases at J, leaving 5 bases unmatched.

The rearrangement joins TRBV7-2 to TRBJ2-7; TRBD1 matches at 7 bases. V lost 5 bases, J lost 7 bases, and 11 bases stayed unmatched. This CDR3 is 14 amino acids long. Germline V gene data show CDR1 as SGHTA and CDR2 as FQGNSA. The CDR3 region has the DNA TGTACCAGCAGCCAAACCGAGACAGGGAGTGAGCAGTACTTC. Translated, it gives CTSSQTETGSEQYF.

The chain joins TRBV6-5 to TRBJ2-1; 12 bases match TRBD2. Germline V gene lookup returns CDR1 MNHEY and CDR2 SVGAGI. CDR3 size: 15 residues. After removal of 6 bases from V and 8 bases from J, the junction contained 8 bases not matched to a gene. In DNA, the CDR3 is TGTGCCAGCAGCCCGACTAGCGGGAGTCATCATGAGCAGTTCTTC. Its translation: CASSPTSGSHHEQFF.

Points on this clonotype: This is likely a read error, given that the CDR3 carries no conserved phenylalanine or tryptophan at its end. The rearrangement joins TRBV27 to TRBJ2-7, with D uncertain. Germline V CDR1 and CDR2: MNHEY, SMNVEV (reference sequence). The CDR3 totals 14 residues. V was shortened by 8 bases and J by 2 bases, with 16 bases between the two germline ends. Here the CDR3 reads CASGPGPATYEQYL. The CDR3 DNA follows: TGTGCCAGCGGACCCGGGCCAGCTACCTACGAGCAGTACTTG.

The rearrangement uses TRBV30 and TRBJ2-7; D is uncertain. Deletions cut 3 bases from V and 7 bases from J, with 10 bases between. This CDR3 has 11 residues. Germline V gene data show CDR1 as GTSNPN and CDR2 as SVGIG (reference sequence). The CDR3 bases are TGTGCCTGGAGCTACGCCGCGGAGCAGTACTTC. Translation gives CAWSYAAEQYF.

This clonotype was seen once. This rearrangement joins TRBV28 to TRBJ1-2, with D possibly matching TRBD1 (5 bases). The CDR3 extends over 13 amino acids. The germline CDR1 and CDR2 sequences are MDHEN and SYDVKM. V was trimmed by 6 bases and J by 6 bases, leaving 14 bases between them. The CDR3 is CASRLGGVDGYTF. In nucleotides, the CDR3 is TGTGCCAGCAGGCTCGGGGGAGTGGATGGCTACACCTTC.

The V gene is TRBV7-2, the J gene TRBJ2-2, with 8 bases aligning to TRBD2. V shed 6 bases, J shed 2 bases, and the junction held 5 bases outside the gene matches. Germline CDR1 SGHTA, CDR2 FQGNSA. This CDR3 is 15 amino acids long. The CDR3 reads CASSFSGVNTGELFF. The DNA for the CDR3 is TGTGCCAGCAGTTTTAGCGGGGTAAACACCGGGGAGCTGTTTTTT.

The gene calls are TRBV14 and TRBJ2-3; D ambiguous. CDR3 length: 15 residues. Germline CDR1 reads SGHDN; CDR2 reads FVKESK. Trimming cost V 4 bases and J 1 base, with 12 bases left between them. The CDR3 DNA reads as TGTGCCAGCAGCCTATACGGTCGCCGCACAGATACGCAGTATTTT. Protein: CASSLYGRRTDTQYF.

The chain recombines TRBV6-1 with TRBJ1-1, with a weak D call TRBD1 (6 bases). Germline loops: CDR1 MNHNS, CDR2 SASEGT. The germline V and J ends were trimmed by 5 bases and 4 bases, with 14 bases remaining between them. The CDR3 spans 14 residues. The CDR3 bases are TGTGCCAGCAGTAAGCAGGGGCCCGGCACTGAAGCTTTCTTT. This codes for CASSKQGPGTEAFF.

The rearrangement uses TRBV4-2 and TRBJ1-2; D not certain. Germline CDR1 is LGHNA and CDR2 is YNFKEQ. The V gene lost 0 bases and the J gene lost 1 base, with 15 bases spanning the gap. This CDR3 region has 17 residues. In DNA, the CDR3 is TGTGCCAGCAGCCAAGACGTCCGTCAGGTGGATAACTATGGCTACACCTTC. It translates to CASSQDVRQVDNYGYTF.

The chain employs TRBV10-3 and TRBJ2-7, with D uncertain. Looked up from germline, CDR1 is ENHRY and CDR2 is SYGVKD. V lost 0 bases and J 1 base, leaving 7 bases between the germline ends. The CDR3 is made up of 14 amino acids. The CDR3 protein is CAISESRNSYEQYF. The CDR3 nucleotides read TGTGCCATCAGTGAGTCGCGGAATTCCTACGAGCAGTACTTC.

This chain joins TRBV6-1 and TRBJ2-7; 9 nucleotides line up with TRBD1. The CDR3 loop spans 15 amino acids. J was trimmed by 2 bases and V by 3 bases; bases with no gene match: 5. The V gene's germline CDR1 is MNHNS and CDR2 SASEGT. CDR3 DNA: TGTGCCAGCAGTGACCCCGGGACAGGGACCTACGAGCAGTACTTC. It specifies CASSDPGTGTYEQYF.

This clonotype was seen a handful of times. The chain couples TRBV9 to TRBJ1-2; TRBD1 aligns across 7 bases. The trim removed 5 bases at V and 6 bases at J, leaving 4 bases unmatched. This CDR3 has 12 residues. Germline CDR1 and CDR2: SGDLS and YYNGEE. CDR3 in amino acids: CASRRQGHGYTF. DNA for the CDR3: TGTGCCAGCAGACGACAGGGCCATGGCTACACCTTC.